This T cell receptor (beta chain) was sequenced in a study of blood T cell repertoires in COVID-19. The table came from immunoSEQ multiplex PCR; TCRdb's copy has only in-frame clones and leaves some out. Here the sample spans approximately 330,000 clones, about 87% being singletons. The sequencing input was peripheral blood. The TCR was taken from a young man with COVID-19, enrolled during active disease.

CDR3 nucleotide sequence: TGTGCCAGCAGTTACTCGGCACGGGGGGTCGGCGAGACCCAGTACTTC. Protein product: CASSYSARGVGETQYF. The chain is built from TRBV6-5 and TRBJ2-5; 7 bases align to TRBD2. The length of the CDR3 is 16 residues. Germline CDR1 and CDR2: MNHEY and SVGAGI. Trimming cost V 0 bases and J 5 bases; bases outside gene matches: 9.